These T cell receptor beta chains were read from a single sample in a study of blood T cell repertoires in COVID-19. Produced via immunoSEQ multiplex PCR; TCRdb's table is partial and in-frame only. The sample records roughly 200,000 clones, over 75% being singletons. Material: peripheral blood. The receptors originated from a human donor with active or convalescent COVID-19. The donor label of this sample is uncertain. The CDR3 runs from the conserved cysteine through the conserved F or W. The D gene is left open where the match is weak. Size is omitted from some rows. Given values are once, few, many or a class for expanded clones.

cdr3_aa cdr3_nt cdr3_length v_call clone_size j_call d_call
CAWSVDGSGEQFF TGTGCCTGGAGTGTAGACGGGAGTGGTGAGCAGTTCTTC 13 TRBV30 . TRBJ2-1 .
CASSQGSRFAYNEQFF TGTGCCAGCAGCCAAGGGTCTAGGTTCGCCTACAATGAGCAGTTCTTC 16 TRBV3-1/TRBV3-2 few TRBJ2-1 .
CASQIQGYNEQFF TGTGCCAGCCAGATACAGGGCTACAATGAGCAGTTCTTC 13 TRBV7-9 . TRBJ2-1 .
CASSFRSFGGNTEAFF TGTGCCAGCAGCTTTAGGTCATTTGGCGGCAACACTGAAGCTTTCTTT 16 TRBV5-4 . TRBJ1-1 .
CSVLAGGGGYF TGCAGTGTCCTAGCGGGAGGTGGGGGGTATTTT 11 TRBV20-1 . TRBJ2-3 TRBD2
CASSLRRTGSFFSSPQHF TGTGCCAGCAGCCTCCGGAGGACGGGCAGTTTTTTTAGTTCGCCCCAGCATTTT 18 TRBV5-6 once TRBJ1-5 .
CASSSPTGKAFF TGCGCCAGCAGCTCGCCGACAGGGAAAGCTTTCTTT 12 TRBV5-1 few TRBJ1-1 TRBD1
CAWTVSSGANVLTF TGTGCCTGGACTGTCAGCTCTGGGGCCAACGTCCTGACTTTC 14 TRBV30 . TRBJ2-6 .
CASSLYPQEHVSTDTQYF TGTGCCAGCAGCTTATACCCACAGGAACACGTTAGCACAGATACGCAGTATTTT 18 TRBV7-3 . TRBJ2-3 .
CAWSAGTSTDEQFF TGTGCCTGGAGTGCTGGGACTAGTACGGATGAGCAGTTCTTC 14 TRBV30 . TRBJ2-1 TRBD2
CASSLMGTGANSPLHF TGTGCCAGCAGCTTAATGGGGACAGGGGCAAATTCACCCCTCCACTTT 16 TRBV7-2 . TRBJ1-6 TRBD1
CASSLGPGWDTQYF TGTGCCAGCAGCTTAGGACCCGGGTGGGATACGCAGTATTTT 14 TRBV11-2 . TRBJ2-3 .
CASSYGGSGTDTQYF TGTGCCAGCAGTTACGGTGGGAGCGGGACAGATACGCAGTATTTT 15 TRBV6-5 . TRBJ2-3 .
CASSPRGGPGETQYF TGTGCCAGCAGCCCTCGTGGGGGCCCCGGAGAGACCCAGTACTTC 15 TRBV11-2 . TRBJ2-5 .
CASSLWQGASYNEQFF TGTGCCAGCAGTTTATGGCAGGGGGCCTCCTACAATGAGCAGTTCTTC 16 TRBV27 . TRBJ2-1 TRBD1
CASSSMSVEQYF TGTGCCAGCAGCTCAATGAGCGTCGAGCAGTACTTC 12 TRBV11-3 . TRBJ2-7 .
CASSDGPGQETQYF TGTGCCAGCAGTGATGGGCCGGGGCAAGAGACCCAGTACTTC 14 TRBV6-1 . TRBJ2-5 .
CASSDSPRDYEQYF TGCGCCAGCAGTGATTCTCCCAGGGACTACGAGCAGTACTTC 14 TRBV10-1 . TRBJ2-7 .
CASSLGTGVPEQYF TGTGCCAGCAGCTTAGGGACAGGGGTTCCAGAGCAGTACTTC 14 TRBV7-9 . TRBJ2-7 TRBD1
CASNLKRENQPQHF TGTGCCAGCAACTTAAAGCGAGAGAATCAGCCCCAGCATTTT 14 TRBV27 . TRBJ1-5 .
CASRTRRTTSYEQYF TGTGCCAGCAGAACTAGGAGGACGACATCCTACGAGCAGTACTTC 15 TRBV9 . TRBJ2-7 .
CASSLGQGANVLTF TGCGCCAGCAGCTTGGGACAGGGGGCCAACGTCCTGACTTTC 14 TRBV5-1 . TRBJ2-6 .
CASSAHVGGQETQYF TGTGCTAGCAGCGCCCATGTGGGAGGCCAAGAGACCCAGTACTTC 15 TRBV7-7 . TRBJ2-5 .
CASREGSSGGLQETQYF TGCGCCAGCAGAGAGGGATCTAGCGGGGGACTTCAAGAGACCCAGTACTTC 17 TRBV5-1 . TRBJ2-5 TRBD2
CASSLGGPGGTGASPLHF TGTGCCAGCAGCTTGGGAGGCCCGGGTGGGACAGGGGCCTCACCCCTCCACTTT 18 TRBV5-6 . TRBJ1-6 TRBD1
CASSGQGVSGNTIYF TGTGCCAGCAGCGGACAGGGGGTTTCGGGAAACACCATATATTTT 15 TRBV9 . TRBJ1-3 TRBD1
CASKGSGELFF TGTGCCAGCAAAGGGAGCGGGGAGCTGTTTTTT 11 TRBV6-5 . TRBJ2-2 .
CSVEDPGTTEAFF TGCAGCGTTGAAGATCCTGGGACAACTGAAGCTTTCTTT 13 TRBV29-1 . TRBJ1-1 .
CASSDQGKGTDTQYF TGTGCCAGCAGCGATCAGGGGAAGGGGACAGATACGCAGTATTTT 15 TRBV7-3 once TRBJ2-3 .
CASSPGVSGGGRGTQYF TGCGCCAGCAGCCCGGGGGTTAGCGGGGGGGGCCGAGGTACGCAGTATTTT 17 TRBV4-3 . TRBJ2-3 TRBD2
CATSSGGPYNEQFF TGTGCCACCAGTAGTGGCGGGCCTTACAATGAGCAGTTCTTC 14 TRBV24-1 . TRBJ2-1 .
CASSDAGGNQPQHF TGTGCCAGCAGTGATGCGGGGGGCAATCAGCCCCAGCATTTT 14 TRBV6-1 once TRBJ1-5 .
CASSLRGLGNQPQHF TGTGCCAGCAGCTTGAGGGGGCTTGGCAATCAGCCCCAGCATTTT 15 TRBV7-6 . TRBJ1-5 TRBD1
CASSRGRSSYNEQFF TGTGCCAGCAGCCGCGGCAGGTCATCCTACAATGAGCAGTTCTTC 15 TRBV7-8 few TRBJ2-1 .
CASSHLLGLAGRNADTQYF TGCGCCAGCAGCCATCTTCTGGGACTAGCGGGAAGGAATGCAGATACGCAGTATTTT 19 TRBV5-1 . TRBJ2-3 TRBD2
CATSRGGQGKGEQYF TGTGCCACCAGCAGAGGGGGGCAGGGAAAGGGCGAGCAGTACTTC 15 TRBV15 . TRBJ2-7 .
CASSLKYGAGELFF TGTGCCAGCAGCTTAAAGTACGGTGCCGGGGAGCTGTTTTTT 14 TRBV7-2 few TRBJ2-2 .
CASSVDRDRGETQYF TGTGCCAGTAGTGTAGATCGGGACAGAGGGGAGACCCAGTACTTC 15 TRBV19 . TRBJ2-5 TRBD1
CASSLVARGEQYF TGTGCCAGCAGCTTAGTGGCTAGAGGCGAGCAGTACTTC 13 TRBV11-2 . TRBJ2-7 .
CASHTGGMDEQFF TGTGCCAGCCACACAGGGGGCATGGATGAGCAGTTCTTC 13 TRBV12-3/TRBV12-4 . TRBJ2-1 TRBD1
CASSLVGTGGTEAFF TGTGCCAGCAGCTTAGTAGGGACAGGGGGCACTGAAGCTTTCTTT 15 TRBV7-2 . TRBJ1-1 TRBD1
CASSEGGLAGEQYF TGTGCCAGCAGTGAAGGGGGACTAGCGGGAGAGCAGTACTTC 14 TRBV2 once TRBJ2-7 TRBD2
CASSRTTVSSYEQYF TGTGCCAGCAGCCGCACGACAGTTAGCTCCTACGAGCAGTACTTC 15 TRBV6-5 once TRBJ2-7 .
CASSLASGGIGDTQYF TGCGCCAGCAGCTTGGCTAGCGGGGGAATAGGAGATACGCAGTATTTT 16 TRBV5-1 . TRBJ2-3 TRBD2
CASSVDLANEQFF TGTGCCAGCAGCGTAGACCTAGCCAATGAGCAGTTCTTC 13 TRBV9 . TRBJ2-1 .
CASSLGLAGSQETQYF TGTGCCAGCAGCTTAGGTCTAGCGGGGTCCCAAGAGACCCAGTACTTC 16 TRBV7-7 . TRBJ2-5 TRBD2
CASRAEKTGSYGYTF TGTGCAAGTCGCGCCGAAAAGACAGGATCCTATGGCTACACCTTC 15 TRBV12-2 . TRBJ1-2 .
CASSFTGSEQYF TGTGCCAGCAGCTTTACAGGATCCGAGCAGTACTTC 12 TRBV5-8 . TRBJ2-7 .
CASSYGRQVINEKLFF TGTGCCAGCAGTTACGGTCGGCAGGTCATTAATGAAAAACTGTTTTTT 16 TRBV6-2/TRBV6-3 . TRBJ1-4 .
CASSFISSGGDEQYF TGCGCCAGCAGCTTTATCTCTAGCGGGGGGGACGAGCAGTACTTC 15 TRBV5-1 . TRBJ2-7 TRBD2
CASSQVRNTEAFF TGTGCCAGCAGCCAAGTCAGGAACACTGAAGCTTTCTTT 13 TRBV3-1/TRBV3-2 . TRBJ1-1 .
CASSLLNEQFF TGTGCCAGCAGCTTACTCAATGAGCAGTTCTTC 11 TRBV11-2 . TRBJ2-1 .
CASSLAWRGTQYF TGTGCCAGCAGCTTAGCGTGGAGGGGTACGCAGTATTTT 13 TRBV7-9 once TRBJ2-3 .
CASSLLGGVSPNEKLFF TGTGCCAGCAGCTTACTAGGGGGCGTTTCGCCTAATGAAAAACTGTTTTTT 17 TRBV13 . TRBJ1-4 TRBD1
CASSYTLQGKYNEQFF TGTGCCAGCAGTTACACCCTACAGGGGAAGTACAATGAGCAGTTCTTC 16 TRBV6-5 . TRBJ2-1 TRBD1
CASSQDVSSGRRAQYF TGTGCCAGCAGCCAAGATGTGTCTAGCGGGAGGAGGGCGCAGTATTTT 16 TRBV14 . TRBJ2-3 TRBD2
CASNQEAGARNTIYF TGTGCCAGCAACCAAGAAGCAGGGGCAAGAAACACCATATATTTT 15 TRBV3-1/TRBV3-2 . TRBJ1-3 .